A selection of T cell receptor beta chains follows, all from one sample in a study of T cell changes during pregnancy in multiple sclerosis. Profiled with immunoSEQ multiplex PCR; TCRdb holds only in-frame clones, not every one. This table has about 73,000 clones, 80% to 95% appearing once. Sample: peripheral blood, taken in the third trimester of pregnancy. The receptors derive from a female donor in good health, enrolled as a control in a pregnancy study. CDR3s include the opening cysteine and the closing phenylalanine or tryptophan. The D gene is left open where the match is weak. Clone sizes are given selectively: once, few, many, or a class where the clone is expanded.

CDR3aa | CDR3nt | abundance | d_gene | j_gene | v_gene
CASSPLGTGVIDAEAFF | TGTGCCAGCAGCCCGCTGGGGACAGGGGTGATTGACGCTGAAGCTTTCTTT | NA | TRBD1 | TRBJ1-1 | TRBV5-6
CASSWGLEDTGELFF | TGTGCCAGCAGCTGGGGACTAGAAGATACCGGGGAGCTGTTTTTT | NA | TRBD2 | TRBJ2-2 | TRBV6-6
CASSLLQGTTDTQYF | TGTGCCAGCAGTTTGTTGCAGGGTACCACAGATACGCAGTATTTT | NA | NA | TRBJ2-3 | TRBV28
CASSGDRGNSPLHF | TGTGCCAGCAGTGGGGACAGAGGGAATTCACCCCTCCACTTT | few | TRBD1 | TRBJ1-6 | TRBV2
CASSSLSLAEVLDTQYF | TGTGCCAGCAGCTCACTATCTCTAGCGGAGGTTTTGGATACGCAGTATTTT | NA | TRBD2 | TRBJ2-3 | TRBV7-2
CASSDDTGGYNEQFF | TGTGCCAGCAGTGACGATACAGGGGGCTACAATGAGCAGTTCTTC | NA | TRBD1 | TRBJ2-1 | TRBV6-4
CASSPGGDGYTF | TGTGCCAGCAGCCCGGGGGGCGATGGCTACACCTTC | few | NA | TRBJ1-2 | TRBV7-9
CSVTVRHLQTQYF | TGCAGCGTTACAGTAAGGCATCTTCAGACCCAGTACTTC | NA | NA | TRBJ2-5 | TRBV29-1
CASSNDRGWYHGYTF | TGTGCCAGCAGCAACGACAGGGGGTGGTATCATGGCTACACCTTC | once | NA | TRBJ1-2 | TRBV21-1
CASSLLGDEQFF | TGTGCCAGCAGCTTGCTAGGCGATGAGCAGTTCTTC | NA | NA | TRBJ2-1 | TRBV7-9
CASSSPRLAGYNEQFF | TGTGCCAGCAGCTCCCCTCGACTAGCGGGTTACAATGAGCAGTTCTTC | NA | TRBD2 | TRBJ2-1 | TRBV13
CASSRAGFGSYNEQFF | TGTGCCAGCAGTCGAGCAGGGTTCGGCTCCTACAATGAGCAGTTCTTC | NA | NA | TRBJ2-1 | TRBV28
CASSSGNSPLHF | TGTGCCAGCAGCTCAGGGAATTCACCCCTCCACTTT | NA | NA | TRBJ1-6 | TRBV27
CATSQDRGSSYEQYF | TGTGCCACCAGTCAGGACAGGGGAAGCTCCTACGAGCAGTACTTC | NA | TRBD1 | TRBJ2-7 | TRBV15
CASSQEQGAGEKLFF | TGCGCCAGCAGCCAGGAGCAGGGGGCGGGTGAAAAACTGTTTTTT | NA | TRBD1 | TRBJ1-4 | TRBV4-1
CASSVNGNTDTQYF | TGTGCCAGCAGCGTGAACGGGAACACAGATACGCAGTATTTT | NA | NA | TRBJ2-3 | TRBV9
CASSQVIETPTYEQYF | TGCGCCAGCAGCCAAGTAATAGAGACACCCACCTACGAGCAGTACTTC | NA | NA | TRBJ2-7 | TRBV4-1
CASSSGTGLTNYGYTF | TGTGCCAGCAGCTCCGGGACAGGGCTGACTAACTATGGCTACACCTTC | NA | TRBD1 | TRBJ1-2 | TRBV7-9
CASSRTSVDTQYF | TGTGCCAGCAGTAGGACTAGCGTCGATACGCAGTATTTT | NA | TRBD2 | TRBJ2-3 | TRBV6-5
CASSQPGQGSGNTIYF | TGCGCCAGCAGCCAACCGGGACAGGGCTCTGGAAACACCATATATTTT | NA | TRBD1 | TRBJ1-3 | TRBV4-1
CASSIGDSSYGYTF | TGTGCCAGTAGTATAGGTGACAGCTCCTATGGCTACACCTTC | NA | NA | TRBJ1-2 | TRBV19
CASSETSKETQYF | TGTGCCAGCAGTGAGACTAGCAAAGAGACCCAGTACTTC | NA | TRBD2 | TRBJ2-5 | TRBV6-4
CASSLTGGITEAFF | TGTGCCAGCAGCCTGACAGGGGGGATCACTGAAGCTTTCTTT | NA | TRBD1 | TRBJ1-1 | TRBV7-9
CASSPRGGGGEQYF | TGTGCCAGCTCACCCCGAGGGGGCGGAGGGGAGCAGTACTTC | NA | NA | TRBJ2-7 | TRBV18
CSAREGLLF | TGCAGTGCTAGAGAGGGACTTCTCTTT | NA | NA | TRBJ1-6 | TRBV20-1
CASSRGGVGNQPQHF | TGTGCCAGCAGTAGAGGGGGGGTGGGCAATCAGCCCCAGCATTTT | once | NA | TRBJ1-5 | TRBV28
CASSLVSRAFF | TGTGCCAGCAGCTTAGTCTCGCGGGCTTTCTTT | NA | NA | TRBJ1-1 | TRBV11-2
CASSFRLSGVGSLHF | TGTGCCAGCAGCTTCAGGCTCTCGGGGGTGGGTTCCCTCCACTTT | NA | NA | TRBJ1-6 | TRBV7-8
CATSRGGTGGYTF | TGTGCCACCAGCAGAGGAGGGACAGGTGGCTACACCTTC | NA | TRBD1 | TRBJ1-2 | TRBV15
CASSFASGRTGELFF | TGCGCCAGCAGCTTCGCTAGCGGCCGCACCGGGGAGCTGTTTTTT | NA | TRBD2 | TRBJ2-2 | TRBV5-1
CASSFRQGSGNTIYF | TGTGCCAGCAGCTTCCGACAGGGCTCTGGAAACACCATATATTTT | NA | TRBD1 | TRBJ1-3 | TRBV5-4
CASSLTRARETQYF | TGTGCCAGCAGTTTAACCAGGGCCCGGGAGACCCAGTACTTC | NA | NA | TRBJ2-5 | TRBV28
CASVGWRDRKNIQYF | TGTGCCAGCGTGGGATGGCGGGACAGAAAAAACATTCAGTACTTC | NA | NA | TRBJ2-4 | TRBV2
CASRPNVQGAKVEKLFF | TGTGCCAGCAGACCTAATGTACAGGGGGCGAAAGTTGAAAAACTGTTTTTT | NA | TRBD1 | TRBJ1-4 | TRBV28
CASSAMALTQDNEQFF | TGTGCCAGCAGCGCGATGGCCTTGACCCAGGACAATGAGCAGTTCTTC | NA | NA | TRBJ2-1 | TRBV11-2
CASGLAGVGNEQFF | TGTGCTAGTGGACTAGCGGGAGTGGGCAATGAGCAGTTCTTC | NA | TRBD2 | TRBJ2-1 | TRBV12-5
CASSLAPPGTGESEQYF | TGTGCCAGCAGTTTAGCCCCCCCCGGGACAGGGGAGAGCGAGCAGTACTTC | NA | TRBD1 | TRBJ2-7 | TRBV27
CASSSWPGTSGNTIYF | TGTGCCAGCAGTTCCTGGCCCGGGACATCTGGAAACACCATATATTTT | NA | NA | TRBJ1-3 | TRBV6-5
CASSDPGTIYNEQFF | TGTGCCAGCAGCGATCCCGGAACTATTTACAATGAGCAGTTCTTC | NA | NA | TRBJ2-1 | TRBV5-4
CSVEDATRGGTTDTQYF | TGCAGCGTTGAAGATGCTACTAGAGGCGGTACCACAGATACGCAGTATTTT | NA | NA | TRBJ2-3 | TRBV29-1
CASSQEGGGENTGELFF | TGTGCCAGCAGCCAAGAGGGCGGGGGGGAGAACACCGGGGAGCTGTTTTTT | NA | TRBD2 | TRBJ2-2 | TRBV4-2
CASRGMDRSTEAFF | TGTGCCAGCAGGGGTATGGACAGGTCGACTGAAGCTTTCTTT | once | TRBD1 | TRBJ1-1 | TRBV5-4